This T cell receptor beta chain stems from a study of T cell responses to AZD1222 COVID-19 vaccine. Notes on the study in general: Breadth and depth of Spike-specific TCRs rose after two AZD1222 doses. AZD1222 recipients seropositive at baseline numbered only 5 to 7. After the peak T cell response, and only then, were repertoires sampled. Epitopes outside B.1.351 and B.1.1.7 mutated regions reportedly drew nearly half of spike TCRs.

The germline V gene has CDR1 SNHLY and CDR2 FYNNEI. V lost 6 bases, J lost 1 base, and 7 bases lay in between. The CDR3 is 14 amino acids. The method was immunoSEQ multiplex PCR; TCRdb's version includes in-frame clones alone and lacks a portion of them. The profile covers more than 85,000 clones, with 88% appearing a single time and about 17% taken by the ten largest. In this sample, this clone turned up a few times. Its specificity is unknown. The TCR sequence derives from an adult who received the AZD1222 COVID-19 vaccine. The material was peripheral blood, obtained 28 days after the second AZD1222 dose. The chain combines TRBV2 with TRBJ2-6; no definite D call. CDR3 region: CASSFSSGANVLTF. The CDR3 region has the DNA TGTGCCAGCAGCTTCTCATCTGGGGCCAACGTCCTGACTTTC.